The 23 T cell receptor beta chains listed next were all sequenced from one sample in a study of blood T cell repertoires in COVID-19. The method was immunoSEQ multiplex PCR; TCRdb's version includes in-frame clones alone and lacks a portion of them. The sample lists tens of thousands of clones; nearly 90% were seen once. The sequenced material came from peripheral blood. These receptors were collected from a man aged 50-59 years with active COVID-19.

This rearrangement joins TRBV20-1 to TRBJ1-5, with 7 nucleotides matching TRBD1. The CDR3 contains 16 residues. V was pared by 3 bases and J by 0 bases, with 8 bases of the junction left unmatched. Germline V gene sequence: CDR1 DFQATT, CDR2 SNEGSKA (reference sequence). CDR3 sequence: CSASPLQGTSNQPQHF. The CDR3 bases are TGCAGTGCTAGTCCCCTACAGGGGACTAGCAATCAGCCCCAGCATTTT.

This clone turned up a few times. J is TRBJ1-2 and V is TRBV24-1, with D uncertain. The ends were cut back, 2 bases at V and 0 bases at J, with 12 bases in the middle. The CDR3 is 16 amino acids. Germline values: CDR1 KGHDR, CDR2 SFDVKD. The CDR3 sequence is CATSDSTFHSNYGYTF. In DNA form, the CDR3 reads TGTGCCACCAGTGATTCCACCTTTCACTCTAACTATGGCTACACCTTC.

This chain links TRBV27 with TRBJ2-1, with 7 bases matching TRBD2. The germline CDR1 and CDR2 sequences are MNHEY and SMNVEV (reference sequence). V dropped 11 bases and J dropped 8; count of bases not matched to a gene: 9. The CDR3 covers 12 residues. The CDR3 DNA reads TGTGCCGTGGGGGGAGGGGCCTATGAGCAGTTCTTC. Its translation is CAVGGGAYEQFF.

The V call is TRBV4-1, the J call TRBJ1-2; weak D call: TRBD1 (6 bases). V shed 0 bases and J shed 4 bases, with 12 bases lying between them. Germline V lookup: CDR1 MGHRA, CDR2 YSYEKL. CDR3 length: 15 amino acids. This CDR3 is CASSQEENRVYGYTF. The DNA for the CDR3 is TGCGCCAGCAGCCAAGAGGAGAACAGGGTCTATGGCTACACCTTC.

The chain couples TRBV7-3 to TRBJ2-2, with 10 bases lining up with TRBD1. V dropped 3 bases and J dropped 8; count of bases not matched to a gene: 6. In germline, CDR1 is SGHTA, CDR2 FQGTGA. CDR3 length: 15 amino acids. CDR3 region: CASSLGTGVDGELFF. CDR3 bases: TGTGCCAGCAGCTTGGGGACAGGGGTAGATGGGGAGCTGTTTTTT.

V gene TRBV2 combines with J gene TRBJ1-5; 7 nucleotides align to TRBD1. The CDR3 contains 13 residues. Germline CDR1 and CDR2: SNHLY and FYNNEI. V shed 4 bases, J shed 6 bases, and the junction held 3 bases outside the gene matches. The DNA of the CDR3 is TGTGCCAGCAGTGGGGACAGACGTCAGCCCCAGCATTTT. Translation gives CASSGDRRQPQHF. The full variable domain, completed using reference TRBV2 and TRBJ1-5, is EPEVTQTPSHQVTQMGQEVILRCVPISNHLYFYWYRQILGQKVEFLVSFYNNEISEKSEIFDDQFSVERPDGSNFTLKIRSTKLEDSAMYFCASSGDRRQPQHFGDGTRLSIL.

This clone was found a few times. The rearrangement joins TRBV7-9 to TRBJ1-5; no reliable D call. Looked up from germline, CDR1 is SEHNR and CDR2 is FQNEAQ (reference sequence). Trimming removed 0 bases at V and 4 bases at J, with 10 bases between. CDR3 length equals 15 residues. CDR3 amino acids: CASSLAMEGNQPQHF. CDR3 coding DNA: TGTGCCAGCAGCTTAGCGATGGAGGGAAATCAGCCCCAGCATTTT.

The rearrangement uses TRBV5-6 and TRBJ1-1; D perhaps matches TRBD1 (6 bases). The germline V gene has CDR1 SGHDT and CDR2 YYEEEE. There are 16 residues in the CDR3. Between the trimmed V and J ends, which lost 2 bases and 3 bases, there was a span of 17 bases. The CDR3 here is CASSFGQKTFDTEAFF. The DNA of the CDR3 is TGTGCCAGCAGCTTTGGACAGAAAACTTTCGACACTGAAGCTTTCTTT.

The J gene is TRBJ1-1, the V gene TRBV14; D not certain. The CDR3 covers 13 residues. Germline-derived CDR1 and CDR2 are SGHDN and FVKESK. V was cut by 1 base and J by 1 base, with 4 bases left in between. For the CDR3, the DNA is TGTGCCAGCAGCCAAGGACAGAACACTGAAGCTTTCTTT. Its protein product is CASSQGQNTEAFF. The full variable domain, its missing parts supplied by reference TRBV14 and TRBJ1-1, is EAGVTQFPSHSVIEKGQTVTLRCDPISGHDNLYWYRRVMGKEIKFLLHFVKESKQDESGMPNNRFLAERTGGTYSTLKVQPAELEDSGVYFCASSQGQNTEAFFGQGTRLTVV.

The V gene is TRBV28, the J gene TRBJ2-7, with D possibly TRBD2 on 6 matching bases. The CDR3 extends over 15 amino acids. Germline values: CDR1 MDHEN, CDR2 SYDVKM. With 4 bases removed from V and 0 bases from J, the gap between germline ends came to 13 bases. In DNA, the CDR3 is TGTGCCAGCAGTTCTACCGGGACTCACTCCTACGAGCAGTACTTC. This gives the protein CASSSTGTHSYEQYF.

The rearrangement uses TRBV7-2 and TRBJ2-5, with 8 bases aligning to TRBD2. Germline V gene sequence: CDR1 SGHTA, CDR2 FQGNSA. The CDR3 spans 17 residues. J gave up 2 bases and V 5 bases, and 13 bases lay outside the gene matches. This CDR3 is CASSLPSWLAGQETQYF. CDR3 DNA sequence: TGTGCCAGCAGCCTCCCCTCTTGGTTAGCGGGGCAAGAGACCCAGTACTTC.

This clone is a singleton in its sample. CDR3 sequence (DNA): TGTGCCAGCAGTCACTCCTTGGAGGACACTGAAGCTTTCTTT. Its translation is CASSHSLEDTEAFF. The chain carries TRBV2 and TRBJ1-1, with D unresolved. The CDR3 consists of 14 residues. V lost 5 bases to trimming and J lost 3 bases, with 13 bases between them. Germline CDR1 and CDR2: SNHLY and FYNNEI. Using reference TRBV2 and TRBJ1-1 for the parts outside the CDR3, the full variable domain is EPEVTQTPSHQVTQMGQEVILRCVPISNHLYFYWYRQILGQKVEFLVSFYNNEISEKSEIFDDQFSVERPDGSNFTLKIRSTKLEDSAMYFCASSHSLEDTEAFFGQGTRLTVV.

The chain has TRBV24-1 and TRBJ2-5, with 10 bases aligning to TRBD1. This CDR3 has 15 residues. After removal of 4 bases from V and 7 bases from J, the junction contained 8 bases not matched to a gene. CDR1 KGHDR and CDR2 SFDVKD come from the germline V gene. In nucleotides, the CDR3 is TGTGCCACCAGTGAAGGACAGGGGGTCGGCGGGACCCAGTACTTC. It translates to CATSEGQGVGGTQYF.

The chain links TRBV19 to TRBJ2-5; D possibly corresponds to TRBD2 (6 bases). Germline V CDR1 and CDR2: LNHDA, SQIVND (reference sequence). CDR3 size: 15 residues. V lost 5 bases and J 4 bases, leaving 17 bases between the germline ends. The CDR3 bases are TGTGCCAGTAGTCGTCGTGGGCAGGGAGGAGAGACCCAGTACTTC. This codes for CASSRRGQGGETQYF.

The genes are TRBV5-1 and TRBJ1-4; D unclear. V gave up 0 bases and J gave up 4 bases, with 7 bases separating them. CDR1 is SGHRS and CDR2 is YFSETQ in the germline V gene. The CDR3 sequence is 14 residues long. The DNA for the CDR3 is TGCGCCAGCAGCTTGGAAAGGAGTAATGAAAAACTGTTTTTT. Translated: CASSLERSNEKLFF.

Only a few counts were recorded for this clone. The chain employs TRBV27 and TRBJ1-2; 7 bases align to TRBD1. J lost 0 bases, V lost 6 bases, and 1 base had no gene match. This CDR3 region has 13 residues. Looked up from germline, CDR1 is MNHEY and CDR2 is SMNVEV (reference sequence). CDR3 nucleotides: TGTGCCAGCAGAGGGACAGCTAACTATGGCTACACCTTC. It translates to CASRGTANYGYTF.

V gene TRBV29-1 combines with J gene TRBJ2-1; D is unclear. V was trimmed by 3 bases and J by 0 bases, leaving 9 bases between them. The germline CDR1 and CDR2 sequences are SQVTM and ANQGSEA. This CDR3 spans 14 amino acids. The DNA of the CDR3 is TGCAGCGTTGATGTGATGAGCTCCTACAATGAGCAGTTCTTC. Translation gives CSVDVMSSYNEQFF.

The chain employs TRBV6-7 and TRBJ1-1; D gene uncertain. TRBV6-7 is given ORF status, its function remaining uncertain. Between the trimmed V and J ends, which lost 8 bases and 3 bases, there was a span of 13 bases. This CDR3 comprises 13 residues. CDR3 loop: CASERVEDTEAFF. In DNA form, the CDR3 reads TGTGCCAGCGAAAGAGTGGAGGACACTGAAGCTTTCTTT.

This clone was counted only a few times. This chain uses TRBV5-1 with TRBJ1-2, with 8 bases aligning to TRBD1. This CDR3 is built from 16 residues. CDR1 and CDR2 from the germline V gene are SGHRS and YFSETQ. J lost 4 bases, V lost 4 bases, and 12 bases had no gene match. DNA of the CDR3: TGCGCCAGCAGCCCGGCCGGGACAGGCGGGCCCTATGGCTACACCTTC. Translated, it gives CASSPAGTGGPYGYTF.

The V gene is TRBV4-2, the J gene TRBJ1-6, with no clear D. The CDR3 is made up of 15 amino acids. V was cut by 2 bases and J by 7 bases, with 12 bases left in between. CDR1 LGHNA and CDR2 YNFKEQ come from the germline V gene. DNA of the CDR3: TGTGCCAGCAGCCAACCTAGTAATCGGAATTCACCCCTCCACTTT. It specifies CASSQPSNRNSPLHF.

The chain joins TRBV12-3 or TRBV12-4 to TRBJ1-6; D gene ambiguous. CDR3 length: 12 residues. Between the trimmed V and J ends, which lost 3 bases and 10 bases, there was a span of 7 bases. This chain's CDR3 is CASSFNLSPLHF. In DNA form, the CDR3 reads TGTGCCAGCAGTTTTAATCTCTCACCCCTCCACTTT.

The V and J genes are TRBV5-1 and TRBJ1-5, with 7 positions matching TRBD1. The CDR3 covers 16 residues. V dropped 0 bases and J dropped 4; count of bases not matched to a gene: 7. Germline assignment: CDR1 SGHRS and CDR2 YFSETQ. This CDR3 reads CASSLGGTDRNQPQHF. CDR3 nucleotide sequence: TGCGCCAGCAGCTTGGGTGGGACAGATAGGAATCAGCCCCAGCATTTT.

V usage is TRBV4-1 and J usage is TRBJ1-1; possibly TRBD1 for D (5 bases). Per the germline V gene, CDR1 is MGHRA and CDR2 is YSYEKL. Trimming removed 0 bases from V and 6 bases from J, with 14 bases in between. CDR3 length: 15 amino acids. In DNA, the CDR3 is TGCGCCAGCAGCCAAGATCCACGGGGGTACGCTGAAGCTTTCTTT. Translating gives CASSQDPRGYAEAFF.